This T cell receptor (beta chain) was observed in a study of technical replicates of blood from several donors. Profiling relied on immunoSEQ multiplex PCR, and the TCRdb table lists in-frame clones only, not all of them. The data hold more than 60,000 clones, with about 83% observed a single time. The V and J ends lost 4 bases and 0 bases respectively, with 10 bases between them. This CDR3 has 15 residues. Germline V gene data show CDR1 as MNHEY and CDR2 as SMNVEV (reference sequence). The chain uses TRBV27 and TRBJ1-5; no definite D call. Sequenced: PBMCs. The clonotype comes from a human donor in good health. Some clones in this sample may be carry-over from other donors' samples. The CDR3 protein is CASSSEGYSNQPQHF. DNA for the CDR3: TGTGCCAGCAGTTCCGAGGGATATAGCAATCAGCCCCAGCATTTT.